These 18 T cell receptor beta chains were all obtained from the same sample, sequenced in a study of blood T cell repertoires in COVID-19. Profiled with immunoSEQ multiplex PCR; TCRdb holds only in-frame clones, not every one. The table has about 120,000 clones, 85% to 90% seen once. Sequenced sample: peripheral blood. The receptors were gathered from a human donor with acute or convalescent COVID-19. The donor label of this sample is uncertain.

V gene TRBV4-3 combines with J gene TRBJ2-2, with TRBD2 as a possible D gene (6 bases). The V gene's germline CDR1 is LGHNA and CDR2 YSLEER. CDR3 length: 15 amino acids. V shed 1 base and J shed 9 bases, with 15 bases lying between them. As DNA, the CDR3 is TGCGCCAGCAGCCAAGCAGGAGGGAGAGCCCGGGAGCTGTTTTTT. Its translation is CASSQAGGRARELFF.

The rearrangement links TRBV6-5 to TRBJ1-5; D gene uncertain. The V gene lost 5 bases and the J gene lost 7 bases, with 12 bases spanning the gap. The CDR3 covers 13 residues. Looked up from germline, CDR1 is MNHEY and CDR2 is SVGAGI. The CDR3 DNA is TGTGCCAGCAGTCTCCAGTTAGCGCAGCCCCAGCATTTT. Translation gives CASSLQLAQPQHF.

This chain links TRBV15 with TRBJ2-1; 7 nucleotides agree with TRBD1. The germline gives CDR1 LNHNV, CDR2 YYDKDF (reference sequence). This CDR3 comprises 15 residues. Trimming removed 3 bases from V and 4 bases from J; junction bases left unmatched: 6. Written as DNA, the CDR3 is TGTGCCACCAGCAGGGAACAGGGGAAGTACAATGAGCAGTTCTTC. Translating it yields CATSREQGKYNEQFF.

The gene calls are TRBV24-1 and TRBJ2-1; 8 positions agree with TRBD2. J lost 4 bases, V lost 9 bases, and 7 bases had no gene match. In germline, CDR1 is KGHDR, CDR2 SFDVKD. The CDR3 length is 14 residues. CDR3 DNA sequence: TGTGCCACCGCCACTAGCGGAAAGTACAATGAGCAGTTCTTC. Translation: CATATSGKYNEQFF.

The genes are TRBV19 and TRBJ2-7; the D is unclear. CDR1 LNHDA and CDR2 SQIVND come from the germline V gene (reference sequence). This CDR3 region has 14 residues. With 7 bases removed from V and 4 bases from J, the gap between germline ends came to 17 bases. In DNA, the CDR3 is TGTGCCAGTACCACCCGCTGGCCCGTTTACGAGCAGTACTTC. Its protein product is CASTTRWPVYEQYF.

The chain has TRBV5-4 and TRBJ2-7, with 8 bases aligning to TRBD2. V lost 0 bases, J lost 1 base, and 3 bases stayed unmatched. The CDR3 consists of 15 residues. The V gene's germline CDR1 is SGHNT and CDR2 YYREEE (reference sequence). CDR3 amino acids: CASSLDPGGSYEQYF. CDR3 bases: TGTGCCAGCAGCTTGGATCCGGGGGGGTCCTACGAGCAGTACTTC.

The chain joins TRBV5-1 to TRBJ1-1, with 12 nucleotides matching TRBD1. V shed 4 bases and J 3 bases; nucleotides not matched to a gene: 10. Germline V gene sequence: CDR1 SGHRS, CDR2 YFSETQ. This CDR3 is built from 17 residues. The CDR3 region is CASSIRDRGHWDTEAFF. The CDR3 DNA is TGCGCCAGCAGCATCCGGGACAGGGGGCATTGGGACACTGAAGCTTTCTTT.

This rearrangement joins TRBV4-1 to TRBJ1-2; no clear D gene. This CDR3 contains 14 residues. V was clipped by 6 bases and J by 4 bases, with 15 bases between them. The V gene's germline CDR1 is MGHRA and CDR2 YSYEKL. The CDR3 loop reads CASSEGVVGYGYTF. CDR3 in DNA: TGCGCCAGCAGTGAGGGTGTAGTCGGCTATGGCTACACCTTC.

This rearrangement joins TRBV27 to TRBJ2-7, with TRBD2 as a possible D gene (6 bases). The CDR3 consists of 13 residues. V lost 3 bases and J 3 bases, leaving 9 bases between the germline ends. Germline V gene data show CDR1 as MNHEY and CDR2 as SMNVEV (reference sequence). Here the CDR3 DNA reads TGTGCCAGCAGTTTGGGGGGTGGCTACGAGCAGTACTTC. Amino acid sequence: CASSLGGGYEQYF.

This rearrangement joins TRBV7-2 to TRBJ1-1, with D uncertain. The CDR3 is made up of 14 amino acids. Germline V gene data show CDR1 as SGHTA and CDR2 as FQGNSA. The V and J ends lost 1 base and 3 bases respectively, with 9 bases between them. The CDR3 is CASSLGGGYTEAFF. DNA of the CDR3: TGTGCCAGCAGCTTAGGTGGCGGGTACACTGAAGCTTTCTTT.

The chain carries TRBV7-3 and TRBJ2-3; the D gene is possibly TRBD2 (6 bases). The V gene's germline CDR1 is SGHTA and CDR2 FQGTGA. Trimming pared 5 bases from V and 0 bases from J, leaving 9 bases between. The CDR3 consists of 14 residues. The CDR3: CASSVGTSTDTQYF. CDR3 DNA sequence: TGTGCCAGCAGCGTGGGGACTAGCACAGATACGCAGTATTTT.

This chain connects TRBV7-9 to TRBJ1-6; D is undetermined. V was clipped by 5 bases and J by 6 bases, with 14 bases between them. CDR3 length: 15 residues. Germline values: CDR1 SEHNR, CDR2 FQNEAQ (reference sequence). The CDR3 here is CASSPSGLSNSPLHF. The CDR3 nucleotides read TGTGCCAGCAGCCCCAGCGGCCTTAGTAATTCACCCCTCCACTTT.

The CDR3 nucleotides read TGTGCCAGCAGTCTTGGAGGGGATCCCGAGACCCAGTACTTC. This gives the protein CASSLGGDPETQYF. This chain joins TRBV7-9 and TRBJ2-5, with a tentative D call TRBD2 (6 bases). The CDR3 extends over 14 amino acids. The V end lost 6 bases, the J end lost 5 bases, and 16 bases lay between the germline ends. Germline loops: CDR1 SEHNR, CDR2 FQNEAQ (reference sequence).

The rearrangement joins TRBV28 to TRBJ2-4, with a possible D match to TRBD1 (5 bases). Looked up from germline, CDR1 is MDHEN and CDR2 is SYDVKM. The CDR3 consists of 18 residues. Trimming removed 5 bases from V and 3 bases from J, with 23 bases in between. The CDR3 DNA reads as TGTGCCAGCAGTCCAACCTGGGTAGGGGTCGACGGCAAAAACATTCAGTACTTC. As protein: CASSPTWVGVDGKNIQYF.

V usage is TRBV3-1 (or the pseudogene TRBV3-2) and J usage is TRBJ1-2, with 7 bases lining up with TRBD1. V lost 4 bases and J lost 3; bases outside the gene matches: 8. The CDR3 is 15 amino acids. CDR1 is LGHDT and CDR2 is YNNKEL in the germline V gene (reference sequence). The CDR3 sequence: CASSPPTGLDYGYTF. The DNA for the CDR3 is TGTGCCAGCAGCCCTCCGACAGGGTTAGACTATGGCTACACCTTC.

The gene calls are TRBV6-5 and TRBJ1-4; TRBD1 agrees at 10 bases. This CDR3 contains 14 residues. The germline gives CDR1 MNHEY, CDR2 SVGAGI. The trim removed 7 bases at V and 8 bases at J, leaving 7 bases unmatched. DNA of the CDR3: TGTGCCAGCACCCGAGACAGGGGGCAGGAAAAACTGTTTTTT. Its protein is CASTRDRGQEKLFF.

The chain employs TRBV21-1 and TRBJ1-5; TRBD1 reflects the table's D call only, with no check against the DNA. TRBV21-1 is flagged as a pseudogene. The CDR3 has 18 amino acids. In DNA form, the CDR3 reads TGTGCCAGCAGCAAAGCAACCCTTGGACAGGGGGCTCTTCAGCCCCAGCATTTT. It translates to CASSKATLGQGALQPQHF.

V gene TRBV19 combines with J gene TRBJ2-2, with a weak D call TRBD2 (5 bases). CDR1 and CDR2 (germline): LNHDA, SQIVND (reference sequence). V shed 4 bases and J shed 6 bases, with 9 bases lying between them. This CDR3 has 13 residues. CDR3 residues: CASSTRESGELFF. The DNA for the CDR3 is TGTGCCAGTAGTACTAGGGAGTCCGGGGAGCTGTTTTTT.